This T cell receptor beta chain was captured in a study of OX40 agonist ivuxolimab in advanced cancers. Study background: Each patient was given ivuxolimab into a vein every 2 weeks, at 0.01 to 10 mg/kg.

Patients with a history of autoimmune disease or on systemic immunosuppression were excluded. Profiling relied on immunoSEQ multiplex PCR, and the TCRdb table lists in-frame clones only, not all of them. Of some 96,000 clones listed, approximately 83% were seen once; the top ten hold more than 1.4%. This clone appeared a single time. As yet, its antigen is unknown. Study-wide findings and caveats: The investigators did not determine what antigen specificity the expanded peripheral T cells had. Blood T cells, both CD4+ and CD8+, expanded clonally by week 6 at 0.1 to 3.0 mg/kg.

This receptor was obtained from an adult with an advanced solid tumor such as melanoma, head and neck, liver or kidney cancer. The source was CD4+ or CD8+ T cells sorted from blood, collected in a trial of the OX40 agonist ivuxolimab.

The CDR3 nucleotides are TGTGCCAGCAGTGAAGCTATGACAGCGGTTGGCTACACCTTC. This sequence encodes CASSEAMTAVGYTF. V is TRBV6-1 and J is TRBJ1-2; a weak D match, TRBD1 (5 bases). CDR1 and CDR2 from the germline V gene are MNHNS and SASEGT. V was pared by 0 bases and J by 7 bases, with 12 bases between. CDR3 size: 14 residues.